The source of this T cell receptor (beta chain) is a study of cytomegalovirus exposure and HLA in healthy donors. PCR employed 60 Vbeta and 13 Jbeta primers. This table comes from immunoSEQ multiplex PCR, and its TCRdb copy is limited to in-frame clones, with some not included. The table includes fewer than 200,000 clones, around 81% detected once. This clone was seen a handful of times. Its target is unknown. Per germline, CDR1 LGHNA and CDR2 YNFKEQ. After removal of 2 bases from V and 0 bases from J, the junction contained 3 bases not matched to a gene. The CDR3 length is 16 residues. Study-level results: Later analysis indicated greater clonal expansion among HLA-associated TCR beta chains than among equally common other chains.

The sequenced sample was PBMCs. The receptor comes from a woman aged 25 to 45 in good health and CMV-seronegative. The chain combines TRBV4-2 with TRBJ2-2, with 7 bases identical to TRBD2. The CDR3 DNA sequence: TGTGCCAGCAGCCAACCTAGCGGTTCGAACACCGGGGAGCTGTTTTTT. Its protein product is CASSQPSGSNTGELFF.